Listed below are T cell receptor beta chains from one sample, sequenced in a study of CD8 T cells in ankylosing spondylitis. TCRdb re-called the 5' RACE reads through MiXCR, storing one row per CDR3 protein. The table has approximately 180,000 distinct CDR3 sequences, 15% to 20% seen once. The material sequenced was blood, either unsorted or a sorted T cell fraction (not recorded which). The source of these receptors is a male donor aged 5-30 years with ankylosing spondylitis or in good health (not recorded which). CDR3s leave out the opening cysteine and the closing phenylalanine or tryptophan. Where a row states a size, it is once, few, many or the class of an expanded clone; other rows omit it.

TRBJ2-4	NA	TRBV11-2	ASSLDRGAGIQY
TRBJ2-3	many	TRBV4-1	ASSQGRASTDTQY
TRBJ2-3	NA	TRBV25-1	ASTPWKGTDTQY
TRBJ2-7	few	TRBV18	ASSPPDRGRGYEQY
TRBJ2-1	few	TRBV29-1	SVGTPSSYNEQF
TRBJ1-5	many	TRBV12-3/TRBV12-4	ASNLQGTQQPQH
TRBJ2-1	many	TRBV29-1	SVGRSSSYNEQF
TRBJ2-3	NA	TRBV20-1	SATAGAAITDTQY
TRBJ2-1	many	TRBV7-2	ASSAGTIDEQF
TRBJ2-7	many	TRBV11-2	ASSLTGSIGEQY
TRBJ2-2	many	TRBV29-1	SAGDTGELF
TRBJ2-3	many	TRBV5-1	ASSTGAPTDTQY
TRBJ2-1	NA	TRBV29-1	SAAGTGDLF
TRBJ2-7	many	TRBV20-1	SARETSGIGEQY
TRBJ2-2	many	TRBV11-2	ASTSAGLAGGRTGELF
TRBJ2-1	once	TRBV29-1	SVAAGQGESEQF
TRBJ1-1	few	TRBV20-1	SASYRDTEAF
TRBJ1-2	NA	TRBV3-1	ASSPPIAPNYGYT
TRBJ1-1	many	TRBV12-3/TRBV12-4	ASSPYGVGENTEAF
TRBJ2-7	many	TRBV12-3/TRBV12-4	ASSYLRNYEQY
TRBJ2-5	NA	TRBV4-2	ASSQTGEGETQY
TRBJ2-1	many	TRBV20-1	SARLGRKIDEQF
TRBJ1-5	many	TRBV12-3/TRBV12-4	ASSRDRGQSNQPQH
TRBJ2-1	many	TRBV12-3/TRBV12-4	ASSFRTSGSSYNEQF
TRBJ1-6	many	TRBV10-3	ALSGTGDSPLH
TRBJ1-1	many	TRBV7-9	ASSLGGAEAF
TRBJ2-1	NA	TRBV27	ASSPDQGGYNEQF
TRBJ2-2	many	TRBV7-2	ASSYQPGYPNTGELF
TRBJ2-7	many	TRBV7-2	ASSLGQLPYEQY